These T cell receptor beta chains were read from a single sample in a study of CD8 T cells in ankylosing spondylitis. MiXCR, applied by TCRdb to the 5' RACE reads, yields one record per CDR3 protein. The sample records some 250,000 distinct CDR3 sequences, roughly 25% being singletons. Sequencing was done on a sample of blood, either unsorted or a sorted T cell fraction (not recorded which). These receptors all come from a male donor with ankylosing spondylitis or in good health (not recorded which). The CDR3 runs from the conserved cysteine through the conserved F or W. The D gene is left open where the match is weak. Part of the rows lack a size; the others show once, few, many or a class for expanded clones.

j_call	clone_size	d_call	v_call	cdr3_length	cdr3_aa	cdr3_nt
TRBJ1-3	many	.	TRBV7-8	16	CASSLLIDPSGNTIYF	TGTGCCAGCAGCTTACTCATCGACCCCTCTGGAAACACCATATATTTT
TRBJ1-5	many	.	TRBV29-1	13	CSVATSGNQPQHF	TGCAGCGTGGCCACGTCGGGAAATCAGCCCCAGCATTTT
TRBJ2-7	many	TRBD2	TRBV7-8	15	CASSLSSGGTYEQYF	TGTGCCAGCAGCTTGTCTAGCGGGGGCACCTACGAGCAGTACTTC
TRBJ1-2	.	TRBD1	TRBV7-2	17	CASSLRPWTGRGYGYTF	TGTGCCAGCAGCTTACGGCCCTGGACAGGGCGGGGCTATGGCTACACCTTC
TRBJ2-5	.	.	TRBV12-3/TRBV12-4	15	CASSLAAGTQETQYF	TGTGCCAGCAGTTTAGCGGCGGGGACCCAAGAGACCCAGTACTTC
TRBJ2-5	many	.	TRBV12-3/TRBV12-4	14	CASSPGHGAKTQYF	TGTGCCAGCAGTCCGGGACATGGGGCAAAGACCCAGTACTTC
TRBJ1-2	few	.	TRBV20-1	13	CSSQGEESSGYTF	TGCAGTTCCCAAGGGGAGGAGAGCAGTGGCTACACCTTC
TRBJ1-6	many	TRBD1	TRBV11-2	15	CASSPIKGARSPLHF	TGTGCCAGCAGCCCAATCAAGGGGGCGCGTTCACCCCTCCACTTT
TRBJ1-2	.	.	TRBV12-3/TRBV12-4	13	CASESRVTYGYTF	TGTGCCTCAGAGTCCCGTGTTACCTATGGCTACACCTTC
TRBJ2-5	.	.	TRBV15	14	CATSRGSRVETQYF	TGTGCCACCAGCAGAGGATCCAGGGTAGAGACCCAGTACTTC
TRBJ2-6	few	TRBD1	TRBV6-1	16	CASREDRAAGANVLTF	TGTGCCAGCAGAGAGGACAGGGCGGCTGGGGCCAACGTCCTGACTTTC
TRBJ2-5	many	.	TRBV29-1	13	CSVVVRPPETQYF	TGCAGCGTTGTAGTCAGACCCCCGGAGACCCAGTACTTC
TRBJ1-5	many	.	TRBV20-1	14	CSAREGSSNQPQHF	TGCAGTGCTAGAGAAGGATCTAGCAATCAGCCCCAGCATTTT
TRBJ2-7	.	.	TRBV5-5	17	CASSLALGTVPSYEQYF	TGTGCCAGCAGCTTGGCCCTTGGGACGGTACCCTCCTACGAGCAGTACTTC
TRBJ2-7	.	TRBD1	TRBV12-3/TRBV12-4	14	CASTTRQGLTEQYF	TGTGCCAGCACCACGCGACAGGGTTTAACCGAGCAGTACTTC
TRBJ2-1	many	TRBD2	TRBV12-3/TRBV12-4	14	CASSSGLAGGHQFF	TGTGCCAGCAGTTCGGGACTAGCGGGGGGGCATCAGTTCTTC
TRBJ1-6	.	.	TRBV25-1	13	CASSVREYSPLHF	TGTGCCAGCAGTGTAAGGGAGTATTCACCCCTCCACTTT
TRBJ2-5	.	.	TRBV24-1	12	CATSANRETQYF	TGTGCCACCAGCGCAAACCGAGAGACCCAGTACTTC
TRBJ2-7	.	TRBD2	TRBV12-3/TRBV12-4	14	CASSLGGGADEQYF	TGTGCCAGCAGTTTGGGCGGGGGAGCGGACGAGCAGTACTTC
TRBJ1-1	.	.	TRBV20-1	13	CSAPSGGNTEAFF	TGCAGTGCCCCCTCCGGGGGGAACACTGAAGCTTTCTTT
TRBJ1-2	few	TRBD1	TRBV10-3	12	CAITGGDYGYTF	TGTGCCATAACAGGGGGTGACTATGGCTACACCTTC
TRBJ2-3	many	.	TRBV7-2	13	CASSLLGEDTQYF	TGTGCCAGCAGCTTACTTGGCGAGGATACGCAGTATTTT
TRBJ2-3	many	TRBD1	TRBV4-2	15	CASSQVQGAADTQYF	TGTGCCAGCAGCCAAGTGCAGGGGGCGGCAGATACGCAGTATTTT
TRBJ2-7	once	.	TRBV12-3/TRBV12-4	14	CASGQGTSYYEQYF	TGTGCCAGCGGCCAGGGGACCTCTTACTACGAGCAGTACTTC
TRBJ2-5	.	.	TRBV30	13	CAWSVGLEETQYF	TGTGCCTGGAGTGTAGGTCTAGAAGAGACCCAGTACTTC
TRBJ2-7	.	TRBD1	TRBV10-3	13	CATKLTGLDEQYF	TGTGCCACGAAGTTGACAGGGTTGGACGAGCAGTACTTC
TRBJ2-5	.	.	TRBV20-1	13	CSARFRSQETQYF	TGCAGTGCTAGGTTCAGGAGCCAAGAGACCCAGTACTTC
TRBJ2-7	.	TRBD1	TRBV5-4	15	CASSTIQGASYEQYF	TGTGCCAGCAGCACCATACAGGGGGCGTCTTACGAGCAGTACTTC
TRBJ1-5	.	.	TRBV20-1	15	CSARRVGPYNQPQHF	TGCAGTGCTAGACGAGTAGGGCCTTACAATCAGCCCCAGCATTTT
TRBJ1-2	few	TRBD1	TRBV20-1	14	CSARLGQPNYGYTF	TGCAGTGCTAGACTGGGACAGCCAAACTATGGCTACACCTTC
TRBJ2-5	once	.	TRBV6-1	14	CATAVELLGETQYF	TGTGCCACCGCGGTAGAGCTCCTAGGAGAGACCCAGTACTTC
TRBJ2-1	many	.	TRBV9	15	CASSPTPVPNNEQFF	TGTGCCAGCAGCCCGACTCCCGTCCCAAACAATGAGCAGTTCTTC
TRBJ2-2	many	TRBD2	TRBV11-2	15	CASSLSGGDTGELFF	TGTGCCAGCAGCCTCAGCGGGGGCGACACCGGGGAGCTGTTTTTT
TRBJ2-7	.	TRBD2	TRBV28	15	CASSLATSGVYEQYF	TGTGCCAGCAGTTTGGCTACTAGCGGGGTCTACGAGCAGTACTTC
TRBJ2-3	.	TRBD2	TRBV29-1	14	CSVEGGAGADTQYF	TGCAGCGTTGAAGGGGGAGCGGGGGCAGATACGCAGTATTTT
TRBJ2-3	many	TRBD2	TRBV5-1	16	CASSVGLAGSTDTQYF	TGCGCCAGCAGCGTGGGACTAGCGGGTAGCACAGATACGCAGTATTTT
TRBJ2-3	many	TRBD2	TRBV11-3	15	CASSPTGGGTDTQYF	TGTGCCAGCAGCCCGACGGGGGGTGGTACAGATACGCAGTATTTT
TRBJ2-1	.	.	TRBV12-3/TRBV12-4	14	CASSYTGSVNEQFF	TGTGCCAGCAGTTACACAGGGTCGGTGAATGAGCAGTTCTTC
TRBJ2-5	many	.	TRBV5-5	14	CASSLYTFRETQYF	TGTGCCAGCAGCTTGTACACTTTTCGGGAGACCCAGTACTTC
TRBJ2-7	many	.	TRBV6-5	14	CASSYSSGAYEQYF	TGTGCCAGCAGTTACTCGTCAGGGGCCTACGAGCAGTACTTC
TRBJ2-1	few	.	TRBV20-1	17	CSARSAEGGRSYNEQFF	TGCAGTGCTAGATCCGCTGAAGGAGGTCGCTCCTACAATGAGCAGTTCTTC
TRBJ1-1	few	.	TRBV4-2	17	CASSRVPGAPGGTEAFF	TGTGCCAGCAGCCGAGTACCAGGGGCGCCCGGGGGCACTGAAGCTTTCTTT
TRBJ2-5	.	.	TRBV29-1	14	CSVESGRTAETQYF	TGCAGCGTTGAATCCGGCCGGACAGCAGAGACCCAGTACTTC
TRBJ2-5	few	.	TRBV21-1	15	CASSGRDRIEETQYF	TGTGCCAGCAGCGGCCGGGACAGGATCGAAGAGACCCAGTACTTC
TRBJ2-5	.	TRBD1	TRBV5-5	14	CASSVRTGQETQYF	TGTGCCAGCAGCGTACGGACAGGCCAAGAGACCCAGTACTTC
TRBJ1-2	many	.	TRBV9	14	CASSVDSPNYGYTF	TGTGCCAGCAGCGTAGACAGCCCTAACTATGGCTACACCTTC
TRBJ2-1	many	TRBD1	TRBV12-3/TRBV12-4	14	CASSLGIGGDEQFF	TGTGCCAGCAGTTTAGGGATAGGGGGCGATGAGCAGTTCTTC
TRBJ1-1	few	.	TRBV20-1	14	CSARLIGLDTEAFF	TGCAGTGCTAGGTTAATAGGGCTCGATACTGAAGCTTTCTTT
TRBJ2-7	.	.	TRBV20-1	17	CSARDPVSRGTSYEQYF	TGCAGTGCTAGAGATCCCGTCTCCCGGGGGACCTCCTACGAGCAGTACTTC
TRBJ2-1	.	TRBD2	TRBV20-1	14	CSARDGLAGQEQFF	TGCAGTGCTAGAGATGGACTAGCGGGGCAAGAGCAGTTCTTC
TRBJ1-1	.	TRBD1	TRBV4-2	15	CASSQFGQGQPEAFF	TGTGCCAGCAGCCAGTTTGGACAGGGCCAGCCTGAAGCTTTCTTT
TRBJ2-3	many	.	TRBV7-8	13	CASSLEGRVTQYF	TGTGCCAGCAGCTTGGAGGGTCGTGTTACGCAGTATTTT
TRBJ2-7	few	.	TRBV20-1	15	CSARDIISPVYEQYF	TGCAGTGCTAGAGATATAATATCCCCAGTCTACGAGCAGTACTTC
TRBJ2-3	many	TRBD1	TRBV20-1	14	CSAQTGGITDTQYF	TGCAGTGCTCAAACAGGGGGCATCACAGATACGCAGTATTTT
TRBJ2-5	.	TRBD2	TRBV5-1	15	CASSFGGLAEETQYF	TGCGCCAGCAGCTTTGGCGGACTAGCTGAAGAGACCCAGTACTTC
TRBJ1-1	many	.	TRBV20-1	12	CSHIRGDTEAFF	TGCAGTCATATAAGGGGGGATACTGAAGCTTTCTTT
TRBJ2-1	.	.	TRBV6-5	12	CASSYLGNEQFF	TGTGCCAGCAGTTACTTGGGGAATGAGCAGTTCTTC
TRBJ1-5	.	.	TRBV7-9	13	CATQKVPNQPQHF	TGTGCCACCCAAAAGGTACCCAATCAGCCCCAGCATTTT
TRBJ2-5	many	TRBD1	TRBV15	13	CATSRDRQETQYF	TGTGCCACCAGCCGGGACAGACAAGAGACCCAGTACTTC